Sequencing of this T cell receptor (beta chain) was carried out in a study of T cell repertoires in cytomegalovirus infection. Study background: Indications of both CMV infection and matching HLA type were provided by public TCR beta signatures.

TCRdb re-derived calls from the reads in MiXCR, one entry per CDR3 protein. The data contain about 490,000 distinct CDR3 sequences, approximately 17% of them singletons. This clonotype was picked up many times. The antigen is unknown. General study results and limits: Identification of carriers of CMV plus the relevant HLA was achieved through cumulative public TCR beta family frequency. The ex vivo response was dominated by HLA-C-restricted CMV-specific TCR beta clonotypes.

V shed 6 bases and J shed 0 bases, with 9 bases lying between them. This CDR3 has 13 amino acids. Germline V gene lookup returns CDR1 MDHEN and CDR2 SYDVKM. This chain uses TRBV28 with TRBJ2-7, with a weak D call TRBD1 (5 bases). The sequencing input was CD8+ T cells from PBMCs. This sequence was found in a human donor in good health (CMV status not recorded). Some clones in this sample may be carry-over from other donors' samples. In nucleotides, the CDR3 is TGTGCCAGCAGACAAGGGGCCTCCTACGAGCAGTACTTC. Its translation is CASRQGASYEQYF.